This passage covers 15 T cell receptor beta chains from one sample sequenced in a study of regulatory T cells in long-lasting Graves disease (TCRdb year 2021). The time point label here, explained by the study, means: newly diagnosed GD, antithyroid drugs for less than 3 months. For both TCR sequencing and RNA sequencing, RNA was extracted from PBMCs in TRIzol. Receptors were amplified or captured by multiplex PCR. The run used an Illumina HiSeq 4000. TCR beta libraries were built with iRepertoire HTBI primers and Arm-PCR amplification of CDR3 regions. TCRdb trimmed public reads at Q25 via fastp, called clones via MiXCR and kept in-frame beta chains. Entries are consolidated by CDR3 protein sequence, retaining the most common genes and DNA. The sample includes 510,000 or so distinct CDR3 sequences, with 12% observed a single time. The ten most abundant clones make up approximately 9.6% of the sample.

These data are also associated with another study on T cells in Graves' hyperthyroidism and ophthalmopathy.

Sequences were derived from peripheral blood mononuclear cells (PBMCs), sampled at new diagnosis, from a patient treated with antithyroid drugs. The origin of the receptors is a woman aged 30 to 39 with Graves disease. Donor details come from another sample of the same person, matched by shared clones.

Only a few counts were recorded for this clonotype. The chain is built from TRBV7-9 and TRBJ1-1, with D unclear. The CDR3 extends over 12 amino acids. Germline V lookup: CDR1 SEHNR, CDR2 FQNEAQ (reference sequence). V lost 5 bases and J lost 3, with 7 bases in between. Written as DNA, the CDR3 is TGTGCCAGCAGCGCTCACCACACTGAAGCTTTCTTT. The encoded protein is CASSAHHTEAFF.

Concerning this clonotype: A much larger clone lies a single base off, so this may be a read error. CDR3 DNA sequence: TGTGCCAGCAGCTTACGACGGGAGGGGAATGAGCAGTACTTC. It specifies CASSLRREGNEQYF. J is TRBJ2-4 and V is TRBV7-9; 8 bases fit TRBD2. The CDR3 contains 14 residues. The germline gives CDR1 SEHNR, CDR2 FQNEAQ (reference sequence). The trim removed 2 bases at V and 13 bases at J, leaving 10 bases unmatched.

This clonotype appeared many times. The CDR3 coding sequence is TGTGCCACCGGTCGGACTAGCGGCTACAATGAGCAGTTCTTC. Amino acid sequence: CATGRTSGYNEQFF. This chain connects TRBV5-8 to TRBJ2-1; 10 bases fit TRBD2. CDR3 length: 14 residues. The junction had 6 bases not matched to a gene; V was cut back by 9 bases and J by 3 bases. CDR1 is SGHTS and CDR2 is YDEGEE in the germline V gene.

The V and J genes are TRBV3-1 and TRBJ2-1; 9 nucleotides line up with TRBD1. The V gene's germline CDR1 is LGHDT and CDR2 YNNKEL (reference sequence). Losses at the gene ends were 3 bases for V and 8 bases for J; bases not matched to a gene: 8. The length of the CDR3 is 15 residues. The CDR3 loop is CASSQETGGGDEQFF. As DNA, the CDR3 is TGTGCCAGCAGCCAGGAGACAGGGGGGGGCGATGAGCAGTTCTTC.

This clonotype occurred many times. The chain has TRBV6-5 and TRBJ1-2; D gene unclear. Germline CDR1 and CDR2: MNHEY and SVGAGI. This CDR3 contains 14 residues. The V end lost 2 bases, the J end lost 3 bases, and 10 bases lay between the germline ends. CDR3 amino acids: CASSYLGRHYGYTF. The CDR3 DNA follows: TGTGCCAGCAGTTACCTTGGCAGGCACTATGGCTACACCTTC.

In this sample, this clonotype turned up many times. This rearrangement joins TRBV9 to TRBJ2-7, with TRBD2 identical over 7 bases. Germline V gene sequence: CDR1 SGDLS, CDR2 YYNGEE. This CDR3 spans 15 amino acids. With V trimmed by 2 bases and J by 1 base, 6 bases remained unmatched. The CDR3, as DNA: TGTGCCAGCAGCGTTGGCGGGAGTGGGTCCTACGAGCAGTACTTC. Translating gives CASSVGGSGSYEQYF.

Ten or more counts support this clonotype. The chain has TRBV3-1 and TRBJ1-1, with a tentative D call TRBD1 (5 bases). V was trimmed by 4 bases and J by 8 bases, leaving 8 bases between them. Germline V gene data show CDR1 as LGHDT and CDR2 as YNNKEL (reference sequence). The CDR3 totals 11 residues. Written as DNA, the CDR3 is TGTGCCAGCAGCCGCGGGGGGGAAGCTTTCTTT. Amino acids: CASSRGGEAFF.

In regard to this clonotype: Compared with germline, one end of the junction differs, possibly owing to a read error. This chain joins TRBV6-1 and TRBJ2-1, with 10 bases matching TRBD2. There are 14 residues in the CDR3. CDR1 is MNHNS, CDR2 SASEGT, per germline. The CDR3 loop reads CASITSGAYNEQLF. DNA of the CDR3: TGTGCCAGCATAACTAGCGGGGCCTACAATGAGCAGCTCTTC.

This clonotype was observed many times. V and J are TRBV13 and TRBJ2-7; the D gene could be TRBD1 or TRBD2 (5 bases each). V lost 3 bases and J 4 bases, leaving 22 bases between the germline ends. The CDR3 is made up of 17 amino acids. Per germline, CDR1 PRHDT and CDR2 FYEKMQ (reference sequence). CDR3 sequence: CASSFRGANTRVYEQYF. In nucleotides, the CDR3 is TGTGCCAGCAGCTTCCGTGGGGCTAACACGAGGGTATACGAGCAGTACTTC.

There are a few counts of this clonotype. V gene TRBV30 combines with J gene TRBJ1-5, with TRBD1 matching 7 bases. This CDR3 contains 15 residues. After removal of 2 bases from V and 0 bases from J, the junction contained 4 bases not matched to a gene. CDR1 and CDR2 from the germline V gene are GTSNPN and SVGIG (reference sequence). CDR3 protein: CAWSWGQYSNQPQHF. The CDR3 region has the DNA TGTGCCTGGAGTTGGGGACAGTATAGCAATCAGCCCCAGCATTTT.

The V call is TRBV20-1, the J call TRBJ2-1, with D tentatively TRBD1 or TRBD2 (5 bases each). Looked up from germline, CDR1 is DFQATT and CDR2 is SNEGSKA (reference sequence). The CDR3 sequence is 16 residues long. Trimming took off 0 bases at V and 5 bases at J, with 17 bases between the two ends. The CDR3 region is CSARDGASSTNNEQFF. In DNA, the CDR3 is TGCAGTGCTAGAGACGGGGCTTCTTCCACCAACAATGAGCAGTTCTTC.

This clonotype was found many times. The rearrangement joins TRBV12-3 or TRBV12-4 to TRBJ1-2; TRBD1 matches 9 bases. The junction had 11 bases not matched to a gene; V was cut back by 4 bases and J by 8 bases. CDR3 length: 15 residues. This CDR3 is CASSSPQQGARGYTF. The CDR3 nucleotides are TGTGCCAGCAGTTCCCCCCAACAGGGGGCGCGGGGCTACACCTTC.

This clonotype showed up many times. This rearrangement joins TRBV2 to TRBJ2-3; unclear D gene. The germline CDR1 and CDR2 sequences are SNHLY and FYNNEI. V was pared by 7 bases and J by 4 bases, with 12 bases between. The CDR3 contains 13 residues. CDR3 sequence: CASIGSRADTQYF. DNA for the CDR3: TGTGCCAGCATCGGGTCACGGGCAGATACGCAGTATTTT.

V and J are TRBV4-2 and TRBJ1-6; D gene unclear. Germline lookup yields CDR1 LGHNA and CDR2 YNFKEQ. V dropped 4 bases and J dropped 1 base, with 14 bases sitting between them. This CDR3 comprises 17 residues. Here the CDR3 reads CASSPPPGESYNSPLHF. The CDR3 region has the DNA TGTGCCAGCAGCCCCCCTCCCGGGGAGTCCTATAATTCACCCCTCCACTTT.

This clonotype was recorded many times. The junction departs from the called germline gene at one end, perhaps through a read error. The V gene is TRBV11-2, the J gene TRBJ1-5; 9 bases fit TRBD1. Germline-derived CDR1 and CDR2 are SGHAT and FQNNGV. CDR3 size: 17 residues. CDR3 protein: CASSQEWTGVSNQPQHF. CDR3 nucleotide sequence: TGCGCCAGCAGCCAAGAATGGACAGGGGTGAGCAATCAGCCCCAGCATTTT.